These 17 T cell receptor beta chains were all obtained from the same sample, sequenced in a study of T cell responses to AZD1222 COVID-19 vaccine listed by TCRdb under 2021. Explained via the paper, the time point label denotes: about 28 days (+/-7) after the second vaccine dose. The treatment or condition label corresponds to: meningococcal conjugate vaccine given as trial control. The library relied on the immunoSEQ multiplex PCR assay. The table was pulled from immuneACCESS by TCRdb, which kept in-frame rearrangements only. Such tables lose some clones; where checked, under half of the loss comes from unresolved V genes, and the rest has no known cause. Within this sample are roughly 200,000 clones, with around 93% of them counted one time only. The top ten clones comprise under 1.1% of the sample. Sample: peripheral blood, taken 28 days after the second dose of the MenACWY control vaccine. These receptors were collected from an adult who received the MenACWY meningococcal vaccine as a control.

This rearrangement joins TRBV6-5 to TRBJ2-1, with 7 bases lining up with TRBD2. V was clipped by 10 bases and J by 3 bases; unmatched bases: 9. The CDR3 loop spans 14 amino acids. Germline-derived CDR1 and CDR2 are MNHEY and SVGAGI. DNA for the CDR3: TGTGCCAACCCGCTGGGGGGGGGCTACAATGAGCAGTTCTTC. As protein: CANPLGGGYNEQFF.

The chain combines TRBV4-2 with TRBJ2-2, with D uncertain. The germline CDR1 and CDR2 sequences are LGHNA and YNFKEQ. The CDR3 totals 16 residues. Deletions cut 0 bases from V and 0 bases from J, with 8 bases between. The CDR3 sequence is CASSQEVGTNTGELFF. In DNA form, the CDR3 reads TGTGCCAGCAGCCAAGAGGTGGGGACGAACACCGGGGAGCTGTTTTTT.

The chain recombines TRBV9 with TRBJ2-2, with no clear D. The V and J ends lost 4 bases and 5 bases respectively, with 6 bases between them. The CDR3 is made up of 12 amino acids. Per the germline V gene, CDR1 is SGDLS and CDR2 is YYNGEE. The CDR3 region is CASSLQTGELFF. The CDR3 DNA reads TGTGCCAGCAGCTTACAGACCGGGGAGCTGTTTTTT.

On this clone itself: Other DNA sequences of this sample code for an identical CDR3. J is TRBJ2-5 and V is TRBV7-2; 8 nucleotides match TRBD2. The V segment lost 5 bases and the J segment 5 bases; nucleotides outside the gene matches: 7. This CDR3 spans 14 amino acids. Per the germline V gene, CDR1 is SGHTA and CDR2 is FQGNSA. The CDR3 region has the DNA TGTGCCAGCAGCCCCTATAGCGGGGTTGAGACCCAGTACTTC. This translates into CASSPYSGVETQYF. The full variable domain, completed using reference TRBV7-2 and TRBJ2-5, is GAGVSQSPSNKVTEKGKDVELRCDPISGHTALYWYRQSLGQGLEFLIYFQGNSAPDKSGLPSDRFSAERTGGSVSTLTIQRTQQEDSAVYLCASSPYSGVETQYFGPGTRLLVL.

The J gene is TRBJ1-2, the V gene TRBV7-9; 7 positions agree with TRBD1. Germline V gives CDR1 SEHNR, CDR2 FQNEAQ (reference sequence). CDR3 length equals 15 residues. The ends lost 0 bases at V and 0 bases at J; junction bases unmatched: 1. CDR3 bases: TGTGCCAGCAGCTTAGCGGGACAGCCTAACTATGGCTACACCTTC. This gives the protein CASSLAGQPNYGYTF. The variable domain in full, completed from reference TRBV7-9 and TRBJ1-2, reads DTGVSQNPRHKITKRGQNVTFRCDPISEHNRLYWYRQTLGQGPEFLTYFQNEAQLEKSRLLSDRFSAERPKGSFSTLEIQRTEQGDSAMYLCASSLAGQPNYGYTFGSGTRLTVV.

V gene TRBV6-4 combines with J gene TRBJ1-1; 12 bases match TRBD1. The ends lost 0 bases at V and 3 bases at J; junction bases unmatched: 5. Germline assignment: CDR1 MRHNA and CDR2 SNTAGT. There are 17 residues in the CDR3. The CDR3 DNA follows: TGTGCCAGCAGTGACTCGGGACAGGGGGCTGGGGACACTGAAGCTTTCTTT. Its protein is CASSDSGQGAGDTEAFF.

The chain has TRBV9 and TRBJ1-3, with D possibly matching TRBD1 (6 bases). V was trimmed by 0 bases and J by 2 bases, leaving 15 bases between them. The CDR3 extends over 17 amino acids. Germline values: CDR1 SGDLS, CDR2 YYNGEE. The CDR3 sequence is CASSVAAGASTGNTIYF. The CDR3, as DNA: TGTGCCAGCAGCGTAGCGGCAGGGGCGTCGACTGGAAACACCATATATTTT.

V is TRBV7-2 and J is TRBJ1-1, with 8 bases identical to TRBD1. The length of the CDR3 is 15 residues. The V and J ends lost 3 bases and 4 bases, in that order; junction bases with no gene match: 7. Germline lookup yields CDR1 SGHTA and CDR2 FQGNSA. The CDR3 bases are TGTGCCAGCAGCTTCCAGGGGGCTGGAAGCACTGAAGCTTTCTTT. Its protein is CASSFQGAGSTEAFF.

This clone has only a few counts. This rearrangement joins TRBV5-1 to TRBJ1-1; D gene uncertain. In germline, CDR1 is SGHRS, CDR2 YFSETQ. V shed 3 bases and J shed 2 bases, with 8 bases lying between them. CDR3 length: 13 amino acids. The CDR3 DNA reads TGCGCCAGCAGCTCCCCAGTCAACACTGAAGCTTTCTTT. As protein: CASSSPVNTEAFF.

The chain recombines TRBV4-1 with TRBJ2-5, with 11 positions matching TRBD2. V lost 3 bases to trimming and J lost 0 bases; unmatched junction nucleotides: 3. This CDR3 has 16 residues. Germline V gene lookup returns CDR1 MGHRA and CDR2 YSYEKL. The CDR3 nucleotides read TGCGCCAGCAGCCATACTAGCGGGGGAAACCAAGAGACCCAGTACTTC. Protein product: CASSHTSGGNQETQYF.

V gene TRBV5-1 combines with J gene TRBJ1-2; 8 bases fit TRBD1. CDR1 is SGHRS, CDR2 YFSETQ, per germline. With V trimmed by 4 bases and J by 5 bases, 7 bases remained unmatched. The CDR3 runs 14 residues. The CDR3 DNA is TGCGCCAGCAGCCCGACAGGGGTTATGTATGGCTACACCTTC. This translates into CASSPTGVMYGYTF.

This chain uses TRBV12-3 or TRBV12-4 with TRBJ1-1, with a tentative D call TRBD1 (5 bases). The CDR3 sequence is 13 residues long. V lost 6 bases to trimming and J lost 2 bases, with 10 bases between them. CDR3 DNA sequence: TGTGCCAGCAGGTCGGGGCATAACACTGAAGCTTTCTTT. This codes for CASRSGHNTEAFF.

The CDR3 nucleotides are TGCGCCAGCAGCACGGACAGGGGGGGAGAGACCCAGTACTTC. Amino acids: CASSTDRGGETQYF. The chain links TRBV5-1 to TRBJ2-5; TRBD1 matches 10 bases. Germline CDR1 reads SGHRS; CDR2 reads YFSETQ. CDR3 length: 14 residues. After removal of 4 bases from V and 4 bases from J, the junction contained 4 bases not matched to a gene.

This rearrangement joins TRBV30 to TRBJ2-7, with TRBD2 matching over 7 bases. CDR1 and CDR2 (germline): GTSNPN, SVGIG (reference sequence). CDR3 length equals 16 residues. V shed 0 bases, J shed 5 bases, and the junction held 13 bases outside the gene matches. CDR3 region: CAWSVQWASRGDEQYF. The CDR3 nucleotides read TGTGCCTGGAGTGTACAGTGGGCCTCTCGGGGGGACGAGCAGTACTTC. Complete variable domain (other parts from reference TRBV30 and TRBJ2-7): SQTIHQWPATLVQPVGSPLSLECTVEGTSNPNLYWYRQAAGRGLQLLFYSVGIGQISSEVPQNLSASRPQDRQFILSSKKLLLSDSGFYLCAWSVQWASRGDEQYFGPGTRLTVT.

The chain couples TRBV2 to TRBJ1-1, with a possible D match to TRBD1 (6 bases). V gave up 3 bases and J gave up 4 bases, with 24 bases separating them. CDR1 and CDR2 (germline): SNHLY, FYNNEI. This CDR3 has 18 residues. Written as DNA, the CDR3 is TGTGCCAGCAGTGAGAAGGGCCAGTACGACAGGTATCCCACTGAAGCTTTCTTT. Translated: CASSEKGQYDRYPTEAFF.

As DNA, the CDR3 is TGTGCCAGCAGCTTAAGAGACAATCAGCCCCAGCATTTT. It translates to CASSLRDNQPQHF. V and J are TRBV7-9 and TRBJ1-5; D call uncertain. V gave up 2 bases and J gave up 3 bases, with 5 bases separating them. The CDR3 loop spans 13 amino acids. Germline-derived CDR1 and CDR2 are SEHNR and FQNEAQ (reference sequence).

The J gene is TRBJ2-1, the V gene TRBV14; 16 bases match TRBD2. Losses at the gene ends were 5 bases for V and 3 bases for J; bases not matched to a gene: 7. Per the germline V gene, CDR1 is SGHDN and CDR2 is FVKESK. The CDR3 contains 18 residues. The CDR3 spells CASSSLGLAGGNYNEQFF. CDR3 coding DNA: TGTGCCAGCAGCTCTTTGGGACTAGCGGGGGGGAACTACAATGAGCAGTTCTTC.